This T cell receptor (beta chain) was obtained from a study of identical twins. Whole-study findings and limits: Analyses of zero insertions could, in part, be confounded by invariant MAIT and iNKT cells.

This clonotype has more than one count but fewer than ten. The antigen is unknown. TCRdb reprocessed the 5' RACE reads via MiXCR and lists one record per CDR3 protein. The sample records a few hundred thousand distinct CDR3 sequences, approximately 14% being singletons. With 1 base removed from V and 0 bases from J, the gap between germline ends came to 10 bases. Looked up from germline, CDR1 is SGHDN and CDR2 is FVKESK. This CDR3 is 16 amino acids long. A further study also used this sample, focusing on yellow fever vaccine responses in identical twins. This second report adds: As reported, the vaccine T cell response of twins seemed partly convergent and partly personalized.

The TCR comes from a woman aged 18-35 years in good health. The chain employs TRBV14 and TRBJ2-4; D might be TRBD1 (6 bases). The sample consisted of CD4+ T cells sorted from blood. In DNA, the CDR3 is TGTGCCAGCAGCCAAGTACAGGGCTTAGCCAAAAACATTCAGTACTTC. As protein: CASSQVQGLAKNIQYF.